This entry is about one T cell receptor beta chain. The data derive from a study of blood T cell repertoires in COVID-19. Study-level background: Sites across the United States, Italy and Spain contributed samples from acute and convalescent COVID-19. PBMCs, B-cell-depleted T cells, or T cells were the source of the cDNA or gDNA that made up the material.

The J segment lost 11 bases and the V segment lost 1 base, leaving 1 base of the junction unmatched. CDR1 KGHSH and CDR2 LQKENI come from the germline V gene. This CDR3 region has 11 residues. Per the original methods: The authors estimated nucleated cell counts from reference gene primer amplification. Sequenced by immunoSEQ multiplex PCR; TCRdb stores in-frame clones only, minus some. That table furnishes V, J and clone size, whereas the DNA furnished D and trimming. This table has over 150,000 clones, about four fifths appearing once. This receptor was identified in a woman in her 70s who had recovered from COVID-19. The V call is TRBV18, the J call TRBJ1-1; 7 nucleotides match TRBD1. The sequenced sample consisted of peripheral blood. For the CDR3, the DNA is TGTGCCAGCTCACCACAGGGGGCGGCTTTCTTT. The encoded protein is CASSPQGAAFF.